This TCR beta chain stems from a study of cytomegalovirus exposure and HLA in healthy donors. In the case of this clone: Its matching antigen is unknown.

General study findings and limits: The classifier reportedly diagnosed cytomegalovirus status with high specificity and sensitivity. In a later analysis, DRB1 alleles had the most associated TCRs; HLA-C alleles the fewest.

Primers included in the PCR were 60 Vbeta and 13 Jbeta primers. Assay: immunoSEQ multiplex PCR; the TCRdb copy retains only in-frame clones and omits some. The sample consists of around 110,000 clones, over 60% of them appearing once. Sequenced input: PBMCs. The source is a man aged 25-45 years in good health and CMV-seropositive.

CDR3 protein: CASFGTGGDEQYF. CDR3 coding DNA: TGTGCCAGCTTCGGGACAGGGGGCGACGAGCAGTACTTC. V usage is TRBV28 and J usage is TRBJ2-5, with 12 bases lining up with TRBD1. The J call is in doubt because the DNA end fits TRBJ2-7 better. The CDR3 extends over 13 amino acids. Germline values: CDR1 MDHEN, CDR2 SYDVKM.